Detailed here is one T cell receptor (beta chain). Antigen: not known. A read error may be the cause here, since a much bigger clone is one base away. Thyroid surgery had not been preceded by any treatment in any patient. The data originate from a study of metastatic and nonmetastatic thyroid tumors. Study-level information: Peripheral blood and tumor or nodule samples from malignant and benign thyroid patients were compared. General observations from the study: As reported, TCR beta diversity in blood and tumor was significantly higher in malignant thyroid tumors than in benign nodules.

Using MiXCR, TCRdb reanalyzed the PCR reads. The sample consists of 35,000 to 50,000 clones, roughly a sixth of them appearing once. The CDR3 loop spans 14 amino acids. Per germline, CDR1 DFQATT and CDR2 SNEGSKA (reference sequence). Trimming took off 2 bases at V and 4 bases at J, with 14 bases between the two ends. The V gene is TRBV20-1, the J gene TRBJ1-1; D remains ambiguous. Material: tumor tissue. This receptor was taken from a female donor with papillary thyroid cancer or a benign thyroid nodule (not recorded which). Some clones in this sample may be carry-over from other donors' samples. In DNA, the CDR3 is TGCAGTGCTAGATCGCCTGGGCGATGCACTGAAGCTTTCTTT. This gives the protein CSARSPGRCTEAFF.